The 30 T cell receptor beta chains presented below share a single source sample, sequenced in a study of beta chain features in type 1 diabetes. The authors reverse transcribed all of the isolated RNA, so sequencing captured expressed TCRB transcripts. Sequenced by immunoSEQ multiplex PCR; TCRdb stores in-frame clones only, minus some. In the table there are some 360,000 clones, about 20% of which are singletons. Material for sequencing was naive CD4+ T cells from blood. Every receptor here comes from a woman between 18 and 29 years old in good health.

This clone was observed a few times. This rearrangement joins TRBV7-2 to TRBJ2-7; 8 bases match TRBD1. V shed 5 bases, J shed 2 bases, and the junction held 5 bases outside the gene matches. The germline CDR1 and CDR2 sequences are SGHTA and FQGNSA. CDR3 length equals 14 residues. The CDR3 spells CASSLQGGPYEQYF. The CDR3 region has the DNA TGTGCCAGCAGCCTACAGGGGGGACCCTACGAGCAGTACTTC. The whole variable domain, remainder taken from reference TRBV7-2 and TRBJ2-7, is GAGVSQSPSNKVTEKGKDVELRCDPISGHTALYWYRQSLGQGLEFLIYFQGNSAPDKSGLPSDRFSAERTGGSVSTLTIQRTQQEDSAVYLCASSLQGGPYEQYFGPGTRLTVT.

This clone was seen more than once but under ten times. J is TRBJ2-1 and V is TRBV11-3; 7 bases are a match to TRBD1. The CDR3 spans 14 residues. The trim removed 5 bases at V and 6 bases at J, leaving 7 bases unmatched. Per the germline V gene, CDR1 is SGHNT and CDR2 is YENEEA. CDR3 in DNA: TGTGCCAGCAGCATTACCGGGACAGTCAATGAGCAGTTCTTC. This encodes CASSITGTVNEQFF.

The J gene is TRBJ1-2, the V gene TRBV6-5; D is unresolved. V was shortened by 0 bases and J by 4 bases, with 12 bases between the two germline ends. The CDR3 is 15 amino acids. Germline V gene sequence: CDR1 MNHEY, CDR2 SVGAGI. In DNA form, the CDR3 reads TGTGCCAGCAGTTACTCTCTACACGGGAGCTATGGCTACACCTTC. This codes for CASSYSLHGSYGYTF.

The chain couples TRBV5-1 to TRBJ1-1; 7 nucleotides line up with TRBD1. The CDR3 consists of 15 residues. CDR1 is SGHRS and CDR2 is YFSETQ in the germline V gene. V lost 2 bases to trimming and J lost 5 bases; unmatched junction nucleotides: 9. The CDR3 coding sequence is TGCGCCAGCAGCTTCCGACAGGGAGCGGAGACTGAAGCTTTCTTT. This encodes CASSFRQGAETEAFF.

This clone was picked up a small number of times. The gene calls are TRBV9 and TRBJ2-1; TRBD2 is a possible D gene (5 bases). CDR1 is SGDLS, CDR2 YYNGEE, per germline. The germline V and J ends were trimmed by 0 bases and 4 bases, with 11 bases remaining between them. The length of the CDR3 is 15 residues. DNA of the CDR3: TGTGCCAGCAGCGTAGTAGGTACGGGATACAATGAGCAGTTCTTC. It codes for CASSVVGTGYNEQFF.

The gene calls are TRBV20-1 and TRBJ2-7; D gene unclear. The CDR3 totals 11 residues. The V end was cut by 6 bases, the J end by 3 bases, with 9 bases between. The germline CDR1 and CDR2 sequences are DFQATT and SNEGSKA (reference sequence). In nucleotides, the CDR3 is TGCAGTGCCAAACTCGGCTACGAGCAGTACTTC. It specifies CSAKLGYEQYF.

V gene TRBV7-2 combines with J gene TRBJ2-7; D might be TRBD2 (6 bases). The CDR3 has 12 amino acids. V was clipped by 1 base and J by 6 bases, with 7 bases between them. CDR1 is SGHTA and CDR2 is FQGNSA in the germline V gene. The CDR3 reads CASSLGGVEQYF. CDR3 DNA: TGTGCCAGCAGCTTAGGGGGGGTCGAGCAGTACTTC. Full variable domain (remainder filled in from reference TRBV7-2 and TRBJ2-7): GAGVSQSPSNKVTEKGKDVELRCDPISGHTALYWYRQSLGQGLEFLIYFQGNSAPDKSGLPSDRFSAERTGGSVSTLTIQRTQQEDSAVYLCASSLGGVEQYFGPGTRLTVT.

This clone occurred a few times. The sample holds other DNA sequences that translate to the same CDR3. V is TRBV6-5 and J is TRBJ2-7; 9 bases are shared with TRBD1. This CDR3 spans 15 amino acids. Germline assignment: CDR1 MNHEY and CDR2 SVGAGI. J lost 3 bases, V lost 0 bases, and 3 bases had no gene match. CDR3 coding DNA: TGTGCCAGCAGTTACTCCGGGACAGGGAGCTACGAGCAGTACTTC. Protein: CASSYSGTGSYEQYF.

This clone was detected only a few times. The V gene is TRBV19, the J gene TRBJ1-5; D possibly corresponds to TRBD1 (5 bases). Trimming took 3 bases from V and 7 from J, leaving 16 bases between them. Germline CDR1 is LNHDA and CDR2 is SQIVND (reference sequence). This CDR3 has 15 amino acids. The CDR3 DNA is TGTGCCAGTAGTATCCCGCAGGGTTCGATGCAGCCCCAGCATTTT. It codes for CASSIPQGSMQPQHF. Full variable domain (remainder filled in from reference TRBV19 and TRBJ1-5): DGGITQSPKYLFRKEGQNVTLSCEQNLNHDAMYWYRQDPGQGLRLIYYSQIVNDFQKGDIAEGYSVSREKKESFPLTVTSAQKNPTAFYLCASSIPQGSMQPQHFGDGTRLSIL.

V gene TRBV5-1 combines with J gene TRBJ1-1, with 7 bases fitting TRBD1. The trim removed 2 bases at V and 1 base at J, leaving 11 bases unmatched. This CDR3 is 17 amino acids long. Germline-derived CDR1 and CDR2 are SGHRS and YFSETQ. CDR3 residues: CASSFPRDRSTNTEAFF. The DNA for the CDR3 is TGCGCCAGCAGCTTCCCTCGGGACAGATCCACGAACACTGAAGCTTTCTTT.

Regarding this clone: This sample includes further DNA sequences coding for the same CDR3. The chain carries TRBV7-9 and TRBJ1-1, with a weak D call TRBD1 (5 bases). In germline, CDR1 is SEHNR, CDR2 FQNEAQ (reference sequence). The CDR3 contains 14 residues. Deletions cut 1 base from V and 1 base from J, with 7 bases between. The CDR3, as DNA: TGTGCCAGCAGCTTAGGACAGTCGAACACTGAAGCTTTCTTT. The encoded protein is CASSLGQSNTEAFF.

This clone turned up a few times. The V call is TRBV4-1, the J call TRBJ1-1; perhaps TRBD1 as D (6 bases). The germline CDR1 and CDR2 sequences are MGHRA and YSYEKL. V was trimmed by 1 base and J by 2 bases, leaving 11 bases between them. This CDR3 comprises 15 residues. CDR3 protein: CASSQGPGANTEAFF. The CDR3 DNA reads TGCGCCAGCAGCCAAGGCCCAGGGGCAAACACTGAAGCTTTCTTT.

The sample holds a few counts of this clone. The chain carries TRBV5-4 and TRBJ2-5, with TRBD1 matching 10 bases. The germline V gene encodes CDR1 SGHNT and CDR2 YYREEE (reference sequence). CDR3 size: 15 residues. Losses at the gene ends were 0 bases for V and 4 bases for J; bases not matched to a gene: 3. This CDR3 is CASSLGTGGRETQYF. CDR3 DNA: TGTGCCAGCAGCTTGGGGACAGGGGGGCGAGAGACCCAGTACTTC.

The chain recombines TRBV11-3 with TRBJ2-7; D gene uncertain. The CDR3 sequence is 13 residues long. Looked up from germline, CDR1 is SGHNT and CDR2 is YENEEA. V was shortened by 3 bases and J by 1 base, with 7 bases between the two germline ends. The DNA of the CDR3 is TGTGCCAGCAGCTTCGCCAGGTCCTACGAGCAGTACTTC. Translating gives CASSFARSYEQYF.

This clone occurred a few times. V and J are TRBV9 and TRBJ2-5; 16 bases are shared with TRBD2. Trimming cost V 6 bases and J 5 bases; bases outside gene matches: 10. The CDR3 totals 17 residues. In germline, CDR1 is SGDLS, CDR2 YYNGEE. CDR3: CASNLGTSGGARETQYF. CDR3 nucleotides: TGTGCCAGCAACCTTGGGACTAGCGGGGGGGCCCGGGAGACCCAGTACTTC.

V gene TRBV4-1 combines with J gene TRBJ1-6; tentatively, D is TRBD1 (5 bases). Germline V CDR1 and CDR2: MGHRA, YSYEKL. The CDR3 totals 16 residues. Trimming removed 1 base from V and 10 bases from J, with 17 bases in between. The CDR3 coding sequence is TGCGCCAGCAGCCAAGGGATTGTCAGGGTTCAGTCACCCCTCCACTTT. Translated, it gives CASSQGIVRVQSPLHF.

This clone has a handful of counts. The CDR3 DNA reads as TGTGCCAGCAAGCTGGAGCGGGAAGTCTACGAGCAGTACTTC. Its protein is CASKLEREVYEQYF. The rearrangement joins TRBV2 to TRBJ2-7; 7 bases match TRBD2. In germline, CDR1 is SNHLY, CDR2 FYNNEI. The CDR3 runs 14 residues. The junction had 9 bases not matched to a gene; V was cut back by 7 bases and J by 3 bases.

This chain links TRBV6-4 with TRBJ2-3; a possible D gene is TRBD1 (6 bases). The germline CDR1 and CDR2 sequences are MRHNA and SNTAGT. The germline V and J ends were trimmed by 4 bases and 3 bases, with 11 bases remaining between them. CDR3 length: 14 residues. The CDR3 coding sequence is TGTGCCAGCAGTGGAGGTAGGGGGACAGATACGCAGTATTTT. Protein sequence: CASSGGRGTDTQYF.

The chain has TRBV2 and TRBJ1-4; tentatively, D is TRBD1 (5 bases). V was cut by 6 bases and J by 3 bases, with 17 bases left in between. Germline V CDR1 and CDR2: SNHLY, FYNNEI. This CDR3 comprises 16 residues. The CDR3 loop reads CASSGAGGIANEKLFF. DNA for the CDR3: TGTGCCAGCAGCGGTGCTGGGGGGATAGCTAATGAAAAACTGTTTTTT.

This clone has only a few counts. V and J are TRBV25-1 and TRBJ1-2, with 9 bases fitting TRBD1. CDR3 size: 14 residues. V was pared by 2 bases and J by 5 bases, with 3 bases of the junction left unmatched. Germline V gene lookup returns CDR1 MGHDK and CDR2 SYGVNS. This CDR3 is CASSERDRDYGYTF. CDR3 coding DNA: TGTGCCAGCAGTGAACGGGACAGGGATTATGGCTACACCTTC.

This chain uses TRBV15 with TRBJ2-7, with 8 bases identical to TRBD2. Trimming cost V 1 base and J 5 bases; bases outside gene matches: 7. Germline loops: CDR1 LNHNV, CDR2 YYDKDF (reference sequence). The CDR3 length is 15 residues. Here the CDR3 DNA reads TGTGCCACCAGCAGAGGGGCGGGGGGCAGGGACGAGCAGTACTTC. It translates to CATSRGAGGRDEQYF.

This clone appeared a few times. The chain employs TRBV4-3 and TRBJ1-6; a weak D match, TRBD1 (6 bases). The CDR3 is 15 amino acids. Germline V gene lookup returns CDR1 LGHNA and CDR2 YSLEER. V was trimmed by 0 bases and J by 10 bases, leaving 13 bases between them. CDR3 amino acids: CASSQDLGARSPLHF. As DNA, the CDR3 is TGCGCCAGCAGCCAAGATCTGGGGGCGCGATCACCCCTCCACTTT.

The V call is TRBV4-2, the J call TRBJ1-1, with 11 bases lining up with TRBD1. Germline values: CDR1 LGHNA, CDR2 YNFKEQ. The CDR3 loop spans 15 amino acids. Germline trimming cut 1 base from V and 3 bases from J; bases unmatched to any gene: 1. The CDR3 DNA reads as TGTGCCAGCAGCCAAGTGGGACAGGGGGACACTGAAGCTTTCTTT. This encodes CASSQVGQGDTEAFF.

The chain uses TRBV9 and TRBJ2-3; D might be TRBD1 (6 bases). From germline, CDR1 is SGDLS and CDR2 YYNGEE. The V and J ends lost 4 bases and 4 bases respectively, with 13 bases between them. The CDR3 runs to 14 residues. The CDR3 DNA sequence: TGTGCCAGCAGCTATAGGGCAGGGGCAGATACGCAGTATTTT. Translated, it gives CASSYRAGADTQYF.

The chain recombines TRBV11-2 with TRBJ2-1; 12 bases fit TRBD2. J was trimmed by 1 base and V by 4 bases; bases with no gene match: 5. Per germline, CDR1 SGHAT and CDR2 FQNNGV. This CDR3 spans 17 amino acids. CDR3 protein: CASSSSGTSGSYNEQFF. CDR3 sequence (DNA): TGTGCCAGCAGCTCGTCCGGGACTAGCGGGTCCTACAATGAGCAGTTCTTC.

This clone was detected a few times. The chain couples TRBV7-9 to TRBJ2-7, with D unclear. V was pared by 1 base and J by 0 bases, with 10 bases between. Germline V gene lookup returns CDR1 SEHNR and CDR2 FQNEAQ (reference sequence). This CDR3 spans 15 amino acids. The CDR3 loop reads CASSLDASGSYEQYF. CDR3 nucleotide sequence: TGTGCCAGCAGCTTAGATGCATCGGGCTCCTACGAGCAGTACTTC. Supplemented by reference TRBV7-9 and TRBJ2-7, the full variable domain reads DTGVSQNPRHKITKRGQNVTFRCDPISEHNRLYWYRQTLGQGPEFLTYFQNEAQLEKSRLLSDRFSAERPKGSFSTLEIQRTEQGDSAMYLCASSLDASGSYEQYFGPGTRLTVT.

The table lists this clone with a few counts. This chain connects TRBV2 to TRBJ2-7; D remains ambiguous. V was shortened by 3 bases and J by 6 bases, with 15 bases between the two germline ends. This CDR3 has 14 amino acids. Germline V gives CDR1 SNHLY, CDR2 FYNNEI. CDR3 protein: CASSESRQAVEQYF. The CDR3 DNA sequence: TGTGCCAGCAGTGAGTCGAGACAAGCTGTCGAGCAGTACTTC.

The rearrangement links TRBV30 to TRBJ2-3; 9 bases line up with TRBD2. Germline trimming cut 3 bases from V and 5 bases from J; bases unmatched to any gene: 12. The germline gives CDR1 GTSNPN, CDR2 SVGIG (reference sequence). This CDR3 has 16 amino acids. CDR3 in amino acids: CAWSSGGGGRGDTQYF. DNA of the CDR3: TGTGCCTGGAGCTCTGGGGGAGGCGGGAGGGGAGATACGCAGTATTTT.

This clone was seen more than once but under ten times. The CDR3 here is CASSVARTDTQYF. The CDR3 DNA is TGTGCCAGCAGCGTAGCACGGACAGATACGCAGTATTTT. The rearrangement joins TRBV9 to TRBJ2-3; D remains unclear. Trimming left V 0 bases short and J 3 bases short, with 5 bases between. Germline V gene lookup returns CDR1 SGDLS and CDR2 YYNGEE. CDR3 size: 13 residues. The variable domain in full, with the rest retrieved from reference TRBV9 and TRBJ2-3, is DSGVTQTPKHLITATGQRVTLRCSPRSGDLSVYWYQQSLDQGLQFLIQYYNGEERAKGNILERFSAQQFPDLHSELNLSSLELGDSALYFCASSVARTDTQYFGPGTRLTVL.

This clone has more than one count but fewer than ten. The J gene is TRBJ1-1, the V gene TRBV5-4, with a tentative D call TRBD1 (5 bases). The V end lost 1 base, the J end lost 6 bases, and 13 bases lay between the germline ends. Germline loops: CDR1 SGHNT, CDR2 YYREEE (reference sequence). The CDR3 totals 14 residues. This chain's CDR3 is CASSLNRGISEAFF. Written as DNA, the CDR3 is TGTGCCAGCAGCTTGAACCGGGGGATATCTGAAGCTTTCTTT.